This is a list of T cell receptor beta chains from one sample in a study of early T cells in non-severe SARS-CoV-2 infection. TCRdb reanalysed the 5' RACE reads using MiXCR and keeps one entry per CDR3 protein. The sample yields about 30,000 distinct CDR3 sequences, roughly 6.6% seen once. Sequencing used whole blood. The receptor source for this set is an adult who was a healthcare worker with PCR-confirmed SARS-CoV-2 infection or an uninfected control (not recorded which). Each CDR3 is given without its conserved first and last residue. Fields, in order: V gene, J gene, CDR3 protein.

>TRBV7-3|TRBJ2-7
ASSLNGQASYEQY
>TRBV12-3/TRBV12-4|TRBJ1-2
ASSRGQGNGYT
>TRBV7-9|TRBJ2-1
ASSLGSGDRGRNEQF
>TRBV30|TRBJ2-1
AWQRDRNYNEQF
>TRBV18|TRBJ2-7
ASSEALAGVGEQY
>TRBV9|TRBJ2-3
ASSETDGGTDTQY
>TRBV19|TRBJ2-2
ASRETSGRAFGELF
>TRBV12-3/TRBV12-4|TRBJ1-1
ASRPGFLHTEAF
>TRBV12-5|TRBJ2-2
ASGLVGGELF
>TRBV28|TRBJ2-7
ASLGQGASLLYEQY
>TRBV12-5|TRBJ2-3
ASGLLDTQY
>TRBV18|TRBJ2-2
ASSPPTGLAGPGELF
>TRBV11-1|TRBJ2-7
ASSSETSYEQY
>TRBV5-5|TRBJ1-4
ASSLTATNEKLF
>TRBV13|TRBJ2-1
ASSFGEF
>TRBV7-3|TRBJ2-5
ASSGGSGEETQY
>TRBV28|TRBJ1-1
ASSLLGGRDTEAF
>TRBV5-1|TRBJ2-5
ASQRQGAGETQY
>TRBV5-1|TRBJ2-3
ASSLVERGPDTQY
>TRBV28|TRBJ1-3
ASSYGGTGGNTIY
>TRBV20-1|TRBJ2-1
SASRGPGENPRYNEQF
>TRBV18|TRBJ1-4
ASSLTGGFEKLF
>TRBV6-5|TRBJ2-7
ASSYTPGVSEQY
>TRBV5-1|TRBJ1-2
ASSPGPEVYGYT
>TRBV7-2|TRBJ1-2
ASSLISGYT
>TRBV5-1|TRBJ2-3
ASSTGQSTDTQY
>TRBV5-4|TRBJ2-2
ASSRPGLANTGELF